Presented here are 9 T cell receptor beta chains from one specimen sequenced in a study of identical twins. TCRdb recomputed calls from the 5' RACE reads with MiXCR, one row per CDR3 protein. The table shows approximately 590,000 distinct CDR3 sequences, with approximately 10% occurring only once. The sample also formed part of further work on yellow fever vaccine responses in identical twins.

What was sequenced was PBMCs. The receptors were sampled from a young woman in good health.

In this sample, this clonotype turned up many times. The rearrangement joins TRBV5-1 to TRBJ2-3; D uncertain. Germline V gene sequence: CDR1 SGHRS, CDR2 YFSETQ. The ends were cut back, 2 bases at V and 6 bases at J, with 13 bases in the middle. The CDR3 totals 14 residues. The CDR3 nucleotides are TGCGCCAGCAGCTTTGATAGGGTCCAGGATACGCAGTATTTT. Translating gives CASSFDRVQDTQYF.

This clonotype has more than one count but fewer than ten. This chain uses TRBV6-1 with TRBJ1-5, with 8 bases aligning to TRBD1. V lost 2 bases, J lost 4 bases, and 10 bases stayed unmatched. Per the germline V gene, CDR1 is MNHNS and CDR2 is SASEGT. The CDR3 loop spans 17 amino acids. The CDR3 bases are TGTGCCAGCAGTGAAAACGGCAAGACAGGGGCGAATCAGCCCCAGCATTTT. It specifies CASSENGKTGANQPQHF.

The CDR3 region has the DNA TGTGCCAGGCTGGCAAGCACCGGGGAGCTGTTTTTT. Its protein is CARLASTGELFF. The chain carries TRBV6-8 and TRBJ2-2; no definite D call. This CDR3 contains 12 residues. V dropped 9 bases and J dropped 4 bases, with 9 bases sitting between them. Germline V CDR1 and CDR2: MNHGY, SAAAGT.

The table lists this clonotype with many counts. The chain has TRBV6-2 or TRBV6-3 and TRBJ2-5; D assignment may be TRBD1 or TRBD2 (5 bases each). This CDR3 region has 13 residues. Germline V gives CDR1 MNHEY, CDR2 SVGEGT. Trimming pared 10 bases from V and 3 bases from J, leaving 15 bases between. CDR3 protein: CATGSSGEETQYF. CDR3 in DNA: TGTGCCACAGGGAGTTCCGGGGAAGAGACCCAGTACTTC.

This sequence joins TRBV18 and TRBJ2-5; possible D gene TRBD1, 6 bases. This CDR3 has 14 amino acids. CDR1 is KGHSH, CDR2 LQKENI, per germline. Trimming removed 5 bases from V and 9 bases from J, with 19 bases in between. The CDR3 reads CASSAGTRTGAQYF. For the CDR3, the DNA is TGTGCCAGCTCAGCCGGGACACGAACTGGGGCCCAGTACTTC.

This chain links TRBV3-1 with TRBJ2-1; TRBD2 matches at 9 bases. This CDR3 contains 17 residues. The germline CDR1 and CDR2 sequences are LGHDT and YNNKEL (reference sequence). J was trimmed by 8 bases and V by 1 base; bases with no gene match: 12. As DNA, the CDR3 is TGTGCCAGCAGCCAAGTTTTTGCGGGGGGGCCGATAGATGAGCAGTTCTTC. Protein sequence: CASSQVFAGGPIDEQFF.

This clonotype was picked up many times. The chain is built from TRBV28 and TRBJ1-2; D not certain. This CDR3 region has 15 residues. V was pared by 6 bases and J by 4 bases, with 18 bases between. Germline V gene data show CDR1 as MDHEN and CDR2 as SYDVKM. The CDR3 region has the DNA TGTGCCAGCAGATCCCCTATAGATAGCTTCTATGGCTACACCTTC. Protein sequence: CASRSPIDSFYGYTF.

This clonotype showed up many times. V gene TRBV7-2 combines with J gene TRBJ2-7; D is unresolved. The ends were cut back, 4 bases at V and 5 bases at J, with 9 bases in the middle. The CDR3 runs 12 residues. Germline V CDR1 and CDR2: SGHTA, FQGNSA. CDR3 in amino acids: CASSSLIHEQYF. The CDR3 DNA reads as TGTGCCAGCAGCTCCCTGATTCACGAGCAGTACTTC. Combining the CDR3 with reference TRBV7-2 and TRBJ2-7 gives the whole variable domain GAGVSQSPSNKVTEKGKDVELRCDPISGHTALYWYRQSLGQGLEFLIYFQGNSAPDKSGLPSDRFSAERTGGSVSTLTIQRTQQEDSAVYLCASSSLIHEQYFGPGTRLTVT.

The CDR3 sequence: CASSWTDGYEQYF. The CDR3 DNA reads TGTGCCAGCAGCTGGACAGACGGATACGAGCAGTACTTC. The chain couples TRBV27 to TRBJ2-7; D possibly corresponds to TRBD1 (6 bases). The CDR3 sequence is 13 residues long. CDR1 is MNHEY, CDR2 SMNVEV, per germline (reference sequence). The V and J ends lost 6 bases and 4 bases respectively, with 13 bases between them.